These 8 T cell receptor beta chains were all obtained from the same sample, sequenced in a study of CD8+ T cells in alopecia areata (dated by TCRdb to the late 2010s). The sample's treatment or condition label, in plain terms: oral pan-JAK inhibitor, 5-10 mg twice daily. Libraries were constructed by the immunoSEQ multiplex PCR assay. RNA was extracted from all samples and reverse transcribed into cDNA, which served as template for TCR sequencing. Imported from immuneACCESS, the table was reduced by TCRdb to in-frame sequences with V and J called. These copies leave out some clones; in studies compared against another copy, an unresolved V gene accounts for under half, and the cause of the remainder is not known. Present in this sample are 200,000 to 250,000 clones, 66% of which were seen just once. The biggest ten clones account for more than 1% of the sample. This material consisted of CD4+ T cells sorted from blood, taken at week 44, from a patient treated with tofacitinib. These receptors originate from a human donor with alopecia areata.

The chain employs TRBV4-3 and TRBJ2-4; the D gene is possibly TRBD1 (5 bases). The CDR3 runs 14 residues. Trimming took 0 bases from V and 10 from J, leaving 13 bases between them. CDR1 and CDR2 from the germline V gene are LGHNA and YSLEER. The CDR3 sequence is CASSQDPQGRIQYF. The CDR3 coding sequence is TGCGCCAGCAGCCAAGATCCCCAGGGCCGGATTCAGTACTTC.

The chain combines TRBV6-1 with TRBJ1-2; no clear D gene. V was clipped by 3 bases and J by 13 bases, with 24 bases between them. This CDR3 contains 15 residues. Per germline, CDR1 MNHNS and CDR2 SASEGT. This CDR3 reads CASSDATVPLRGSTF. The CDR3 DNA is TGTGCCAGCAGTGATGCAACAGTCCCTTTACGTGGGAGCACCTTC.

CDR3 amino acids: CASSGLVAYEQFF. The DNA of the CDR3 is TGTGCCAGCAGTGGACTAGTAGCCTATGAGCAGTTCTTC. The genes are TRBV9 and TRBJ2-1; 7 bases match TRBD2. The CDR3 totals 13 residues. Germline loops: CDR1 SGDLS, CDR2 YYNGEE. V lost 5 bases and J lost 8; bases outside the gene matches: 7.

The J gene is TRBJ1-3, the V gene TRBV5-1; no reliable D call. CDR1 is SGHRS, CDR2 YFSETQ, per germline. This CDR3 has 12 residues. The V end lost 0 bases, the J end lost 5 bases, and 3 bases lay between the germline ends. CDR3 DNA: TGCGCCAGCAGCTTGGACAGAAACACCATATATTTT. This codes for CASSLDRNTIYF.

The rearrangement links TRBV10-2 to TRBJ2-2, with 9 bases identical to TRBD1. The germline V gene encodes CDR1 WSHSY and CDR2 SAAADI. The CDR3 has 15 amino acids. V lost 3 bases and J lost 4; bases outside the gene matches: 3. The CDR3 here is CASSEGTGPTGELFF. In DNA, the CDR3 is TGCGCCAGCAGTGAAGGGACAGGGCCCACCGGGGAGCTGTTTTTT.

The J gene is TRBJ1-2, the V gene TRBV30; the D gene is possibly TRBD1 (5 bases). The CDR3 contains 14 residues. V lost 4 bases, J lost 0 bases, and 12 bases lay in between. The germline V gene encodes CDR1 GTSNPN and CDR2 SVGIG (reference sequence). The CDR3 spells CAWKQVPANYGYTF. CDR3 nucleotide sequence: TGTGCCTGGAAACAGGTACCCGCTAACTATGGCTACACCTTC.

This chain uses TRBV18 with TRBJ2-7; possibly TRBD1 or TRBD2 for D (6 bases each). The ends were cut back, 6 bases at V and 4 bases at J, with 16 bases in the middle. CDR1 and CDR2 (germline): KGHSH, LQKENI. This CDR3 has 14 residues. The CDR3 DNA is TGTGCCAGCTCCCAGAGTGGGGGGCCGTACGAGCAGTACTTC. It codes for CASSQSGGPYEQYF.

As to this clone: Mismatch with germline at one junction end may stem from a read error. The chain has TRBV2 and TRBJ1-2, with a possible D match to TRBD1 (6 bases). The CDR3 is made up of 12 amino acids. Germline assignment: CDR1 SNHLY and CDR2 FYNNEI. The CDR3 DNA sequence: TGTGCCGGCAGGGGCGAAAACTATGGCTACACCTTC. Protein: CAGRGENYGYTF.